This T cell receptor beta chain appears in the sequencing data of a study of a mutant IDH1 vaccine in newly diagnosed glioma. In the study overall: Treated patients had a mean age of roughly 39 years and a roughly 62% male, about 40% female split. The therapy given earlier, which was standard therapy, consisted of radiotherapy, temozolomide, or both, and most of the patients received both.

Time point indicated: week 35, safety follow-up. Every vaccination contained 300 ug of the mutant IDH1 20-mer peptide and was paired with topical imiquimod. Across weeks 1, 3, 5, 7, 11, 15, 19 and 23, patients received a vaccination each time, eight in all. Donors' newly diagnosed IDH1-mutant WHO grade 3 or 4 astrocytomas lacked nuclear ATRX. On this clone itself: Its antigen is unidentified.

Profiling relied on immunoSEQ multiplex PCR, and the TCRdb table lists in-frame clones only, not all of them. In the table there are fewer than 90,000 clones, 84% of which are singletons. Trimming at V came to 0 bases and at J to 4 bases, leaving 3 bases not matched to a gene. CDR1 is MNHNY and CDR2 is SVGAGI in the germline V gene (reference sequence). CDR3 length: 15 amino acids. The chain uses TRBV6-6 and TRBJ1-5; 7 nucleotides align to TRBD1. The sequencing here drew on PBMCs, taken from a glioma patient whose treatment included an IDH1 peptide vaccine. This sequence was found in a man between 18 and 35 years old with glioma. This CDR3 is CASSYSAGGNQPQHF. The CDR3 nucleotides are TGTGCCAGCAGTTACTCAGCAGGGGGAAATCAGCCCCAGCATTTT.